The rows below give T cell receptor beta chains drawn from one sample of a study of beta chain features in type 1 diabetes. Data came from immunoSEQ multiplex PCR; TCRdb stores just in-frame clones and leaves some out. The table lists over 500,000 clones, roughly a sixth of them singletons. Sequencing input: naive CD4+ T cells from blood. The receptors come from a man aged 18-30 years in good health. The CDR3 runs from the conserved cysteine through the conserved F or W. A D gene is named only where the DNA matches it firmly. Clone sizes are given selectively: once, few, many, or a class where the clone is expanded.

d_gene: NA
abundance: few
v_gene: TRBV5-4
j_gene: TRBJ2-5
CDR3aa: CASSLVTGRETQYF
CDR3nt: TGTGCCAGCAGCTTAGTAACAGGGAGGGAGACCCAGTACTTC

d_gene: NA
abundance: few
v_gene: TRBV27
j_gene: TRBJ1-4
CDR3aa: CASSFGGFGEKLFF
CDR3nt: TGTGCCAGCAGTTTTGGGGGCTTCGGTGAAAAACTGTTTTTT

d_gene: NA
abundance: few
v_gene: TRBV7-2
j_gene: TRBJ2-1
CDR3aa: CASSLAGAGVSEQFF
CDR3nt: TGTGCCAGCAGCTTAGCGGGGGCAGGGGTGAGTGAGCAGTTCTTC

d_gene: NA
abundance: NA
v_gene: TRBV11-2
j_gene: TRBJ2-4
CDR3aa: CASSLDGGSAKNIQYF
CDR3nt: TGTGCCAGCAGCTTAGATGGGGGGTCCGCCAAAAACATTCAGTACTTC

d_gene: NA
abundance: NA
v_gene: TRBV28
j_gene: TRBJ1-2
CDR3aa: CASSLASNRVNYGYTF
CDR3nt: TGTGCCAGCAGTTTAGCGAGTAACAGGGTTAACTATGGCTACACCTTC

d_gene: NA
abundance: few
v_gene: TRBV5-1
j_gene: TRBJ2-1
CDR3aa: CASSGQDEQFF
CDR3nt: TGCGCCAGCAGCGGGCAAGATGAGCAGTTCTTC

d_gene: NA
abundance: few
v_gene: TRBV5-1
j_gene: TRBJ1-1
CDR3aa: CASSSYTEAFF
CDR3nt: TGCGCCAGCAGCTCGTACACTGAAGCTTTCTTT

d_gene: NA
abundance: NA
v_gene: TRBV5-1
j_gene: TRBJ2-7
CDR3aa: CASRFGQKPPYEQYF
CDR3nt: TGCGCCAGCAGATTTGGACAAAAACCTCCCTACGAGCAGTACTTC

d_gene: NA
abundance: NA
v_gene: TRBV5-4
j_gene: TRBJ2-7
CDR3aa: CASSLEVDPGYEQYF
CDR3nt: TGTGCCAGCAGCTTGGAGGTGGACCCCGGTTACGAGCAGTACTTC

d_gene: NA
abundance: NA
v_gene: TRBV10-3
j_gene: TRBJ1-3
CDR3aa: CATAGHLGNTIYF
CDR3nt: TGTGCCACCGCGGGGCATTTGGGAAACACCATATATTTT

d_gene: NA
abundance: few
v_gene: TRBV29-1
j_gene: TRBJ2-7
CDR3aa: CSVQDPLNYEQYF
CDR3nt: TGCAGCGTTCAGGACCCGCTCAATTACGAGCAGTACTTC

d_gene: TRBD2
abundance: few
v_gene: TRBV7-2
j_gene: TRBJ2-7
CDR3aa: CASSSRTSLEQYF
CDR3nt: TGTGCCAGCAGCTCGAGGACTAGTCTGGAGCAGTACTTC

d_gene: NA
abundance: NA
v_gene: TRBV4-2
j_gene: TRBJ2-4
CDR3aa: CASSQATWIGGKNIQYF
CDR3nt: TGTGCCAGCAGCCAAGCAACATGGATCGGGGGCAAAAACATTCAGTACTTC

d_gene: TRBD2
abundance: few
v_gene: TRBV29-1
j_gene: TRBJ2-2
CDR3aa: CSVDLAAAGELFF
CDR3nt: TGCAGCGTTGATCTAGCGGCGGCCGGGGAGCTGTTTTTT

d_gene: NA
abundance: NA
v_gene: TRBV2
j_gene: TRBJ2-5
CDR3aa: CASTRAETQYF
CDR3nt: TGTGCCAGCACTCGTGCAGAGACCCAGTACTTC

d_gene: TRBD1
abundance: few
v_gene: TRBV29-1
j_gene: TRBJ1-3
CDR3aa: CSAGTGSSGNTIYF
CDR3nt: TGCAGCGCCGGGACAGGGAGCTCTGGAAACACCATATATTTT

d_gene: TRBD1
abundance: few
v_gene: TRBV5-1
j_gene: TRBJ2-1
CDR3aa: CASSPQGAFGNEQFF
CDR3nt: TGCGCCAGCAGCCCACAGGGGGCTTTTGGGAATGAGCAGTTCTTC

d_gene: TRBD1
abundance: NA
v_gene: TRBV19
j_gene: TRBJ1-2
CDR3aa: CASTGTGIISSYTF
CDR3nt: TGTGCCAGTACCGGGACAGGGATTATCTCTAGCTACACCTTC

d_gene: NA
abundance: few
v_gene: TRBV7-2
j_gene: TRBJ1-1
CDR3aa: CASSSPGKGTTEAFF
CDR3nt: TGTGCCAGCAGCAGTCCAGGAAAAGGGACCACTGAAGCTTTCTTT

d_gene: NA
abundance: few
v_gene: TRBV25-1
j_gene: TRBJ2-6
CDR3aa: CASSEPSGSGANVLTF
CDR3nt: TGTGCCAGCAGTGAACCATCAGGATCTGGGGCCAACGTCCTGACTTTC

d_gene: NA
abundance: few
v_gene: TRBV5-1
j_gene: TRBJ2-2
CDR3aa: CASSPTPGNTGELFF
CDR3nt: TGCGCCAGCAGTCCTACGCCAGGCAACACCGGGGAGCTGTTTTTT

d_gene: NA
abundance: NA
v_gene: TRBV4-3
j_gene: TRBJ1-2
CDR3aa: CASSQDGREFGYTF
CDR3nt: TGCGCCAGCAGCCAAGATGGGAGAGAGTTTGGCTACACCTTC

d_gene: TRBD2
abundance: NA
v_gene: TRBV19
j_gene: TRBJ2-3
CDR3aa: CASPTSGKVDTQYF
CDR3nt: TGTGCCAGCCCGACTAGCGGGAAAGTGGATACGCAGTATTTT

d_gene: NA
abundance: few
v_gene: TRBV7-9
j_gene: TRBJ2-7
CDR3aa: CASSLDGGSYEQYF
CDR3nt: TGTGCCAGCAGCTTAGACGGTGGATCCTACGAGCAGTACTTC

d_gene: NA
abundance: few
v_gene: TRBV25-1
j_gene: TRBJ2-5
CDR3aa: CASRRTDQETQYF
CDR3nt: TGTGCCAGCCGACGGACAGACCAAGAGACCCAGTACTTC

d_gene: TRBD1
abundance: NA
v_gene: TRBV9
j_gene: TRBJ1-1
CDR3aa: CASSARDSRTEAFF
CDR3nt: TGTGCCAGCAGCGCTCGGGACAGTCGGACTGAAGCTTTCTTT

d_gene: NA
abundance: NA
v_gene: TRBV29-1
j_gene: TRBJ2-1
CDR3aa: CSARTGVAGTFVRNEQFF
CDR3nt: TGCAGCGCACGGACAGGAGTGGCGGGGACCTTCGTGAGGAATGAGCAGTTCTTC

d_gene: NA
abundance: NA
v_gene: TRBV6-5
j_gene: TRBJ1-5
CDR3aa: CASSYGPGSNQPQHF
CDR3nt: TGTGCCAGCAGTTACGGGCCCGGTAGCAATCAGCCCCAGCATTTT

d_gene: NA
abundance: few
v_gene: TRBV5-1
j_gene: TRBJ2-5
CDR3aa: CASSLATGRPETQYF
CDR3nt: TGCGCCAGCAGCCTGGCCACGGGGCGTCCAGAGACCCAGTACTTC

d_gene: NA
abundance: NA
v_gene: TRBV5-1
j_gene: TRBJ2-1
CDR3aa: CASSSGGPYNEQFF
CDR3nt: TGCGCCAGCAGCTCCGGGGGGCCTTACAATGAGCAGTTCTTC

d_gene: NA
abundance: few
v_gene: TRBV20-1
j_gene: TRBJ1-6
CDR3aa: CSPKLQAPLHF
CDR3nt: TGCAGTCCAAAACTCCAGGCACCCCTCCACTTT

d_gene: NA
abundance: few
v_gene: TRBV28
j_gene: TRBJ2-7
CDR3aa: CASTVLLGSYEQYF
CDR3nt: TGTGCCAGCACCGTATTACTCGGATCCTACGAGCAGTACTTC

d_gene: NA
abundance: NA
v_gene: TRBV7-3
j_gene: TRBJ2-4
CDR3aa: CASSLGPERGDIQYF
CDR3nt: TGTGCCAGCAGCTTAGGCCCAGAAAGGGGGGACATTCAGTACTTC

d_gene: NA
abundance: few
v_gene: TRBV14
j_gene: TRBJ2-7
CDR3aa: CASSRGLGIYEQYF
CDR3nt: TGTGCCAGCAGCCGGGGACTGGGTATCTACGAGCAGTACTTC

d_gene: TRBD2
abundance: many
v_gene: TRBV23-1
j_gene: TRBJ2-1
CDR3aa: CASSPASGYNEQFF
CDR3nt: TGCGCCAGCAGTCCGGCTAGCGGTTACAATGAGCAGTTCTTC

d_gene: NA
abundance: NA
v_gene: TRBV6-6
j_gene: TRBJ2-3
CDR3aa: CASSYPGTDTQYF
CDR3nt: TGTGCCAGCAGTTACCCGGGCACAGATACGCAGTATTTT

d_gene: NA
abundance: NA
v_gene: TRBV29-1
j_gene: TRBJ2-3
CDR3aa: CSVEDSGQTDTQYF
CDR3nt: TGCAGCGTTGAAGATTCAGGACAGACAGATACGCAGTATTTT

d_gene: NA
abundance: few
v_gene: TRBV9
j_gene: TRBJ1-5
CDR3aa: CASSVGEGRQPQHF
CDR3nt: TGTGCCAGCAGCGTAGGAGAGGGTCGTCAGCCCCAGCATTTT

d_gene: NA
abundance: few
v_gene: TRBV4-3
j_gene: TRBJ2-3
CDR3aa: CASSQASMADTQYF
CDR3nt: TGCGCCAGCAGCCAAGCTAGTATGGCAGATACGCAGTATTTT

d_gene: NA
abundance: NA
v_gene: TRBV7-3
j_gene: TRBJ2-2
CDR3aa: CASSLTQGTGELFF
CDR3nt: TGTGCCAGCAGCTTAACCCAGGGAACCGGGGAGCTGTTTTTT

d_gene: NA
abundance: few
v_gene: TRBV28
j_gene: TRBJ1-4
CDR3aa: CASSLGGSSEKLFF
CDR3nt: TGTGCCAGCAGTTTGGGGGGGAGTTCGGAAAAACTGTTTTTT

d_gene: NA
abundance: NA
v_gene: TRBV18
j_gene: TRBJ2-3
CDR3aa: CASSIGTTGHTDTQYF
CDR3nt: TGTGCCAGCTCAATCGGCACCACGGGTCACACAGATACGCAGTATTTT

d_gene: NA
abundance: few
v_gene: TRBV30
j_gene: TRBJ1-2
CDR3aa: CASMGGGYTF
CDR3nt: TGTGCCTCTATGGGCGGAGGCTACACCTTC

d_gene: NA
abundance: few
v_gene: TRBV2
j_gene: TRBJ2-2
CDR3aa: CASRKFDGNTGELFF
CDR3nt: TGTGCCAGCAGGAAATTCGATGGAAACACCGGGGAGCTGTTTTTT

d_gene: NA
abundance: NA
v_gene: TRBV28
j_gene: TRBJ2-7
CDR3aa: CASSAGPLYEQYF
CDR3nt: TGTGCCAGCAGTGCAGGGCCCCTTTACGAGCAGTACTTC

d_gene: NA
abundance: NA
v_gene: TRBV7-9
j_gene: TRBJ2-7
CDR3aa: CASSLVWQETYEQYF
CDR3nt: TGTGCCAGCAGCTTAGTGTGGCAGGAGACCTACGAGCAGTACTTC

d_gene: TRBD2
abundance: NA
v_gene: TRBV5-1
j_gene: TRBJ2-1
CDR3aa: CASSLALAGGRNEQFF
CDR3nt: TGCGCCAGCAGCTTGGCCTTAGCGGGGGGCCGCAATGAGCAGTTCTTC

d_gene: NA
abundance: few
v_gene: TRBV7-9
j_gene: TRBJ2-5
CDR3aa: CASSIRQLGELETQYF
CDR3nt: TGTGCCAGCAGCATCCGACAGCTAGGAGAGTTAGAGACCCAGTACTTC

d_gene: NA
abundance: NA
v_gene: TRBV7-2
j_gene: TRBJ2-7
CDR3aa: CASSLARDSHEQYF
CDR3nt: TGTGCCAGCAGCTTAGCCCGGGACTCGCACGAGCAGTACTTC

d_gene: NA
abundance: few
v_gene: TRBV19
j_gene: TRBJ2-2
CDR3aa: CASRLTGNTGELFF
CDR3nt: TGTGCCAGCCGTCTGACAGGGAACACCGGGGAGCTGTTTTTT

d_gene: NA
abundance: NA
v_gene: TRBV6-5
j_gene: TRBJ1-1
CDR3aa: CASSVVVNTEAFF
CDR3nt: TGTGCCAGCAGTGTTGTAGTGAACACTGAAGCTTTCTTT

d_gene: TRBD1
abundance: NA
v_gene: TRBV5-1
j_gene: TRBJ2-3
CDR3aa: CASSSGQGATDTQYF
CDR3nt: TGCGCCAGCAGCTCCGGACAGGGGGCAACAGATACGCAGTATTTT

d_gene: NA
abundance: NA
v_gene: TRBV28
j_gene: TRBJ2-3
CDR3aa: CASSLSFRVSDTQYF
CDR3nt: TGTGCCAGCAGTTTATCTTTCAGAGTCTCTGATACGCAGTATTTT

d_gene: TRBD2
abundance: NA
v_gene: TRBV9
j_gene: TRBJ2-2
CDR3aa: CASSVGLAGDTGELFF
CDR3nt: TGTGCCAGCAGCGTTGGACTAGCGGGAGACACCGGGGAGCTGTTTTTT

d_gene: TRBD2
abundance: NA
v_gene: TRBV6-5
j_gene: TRBJ2-5
CDR3aa: CASRSRGGGETQYF
CDR3nt: TGTGCCAGCAGGTCCCGGGGGGGCGGAGAGACCCAGTACTTC

d_gene: TRBD1
abundance: few
v_gene: TRBV29-1
j_gene: TRBJ1-1
CDR3aa: CSGSQGIGTEAFF
CDR3nt: TGCAGCGGGTCACAGGGGATCGGCACTGAAGCTTTCTTT

d_gene: NA
abundance: few
v_gene: TRBV2
j_gene: TRBJ2-5
CDR3aa: CASSPGEVVWGETQYF
CDR3nt: TGTGCCAGCAGTCCCGGGGAAGTCGTTTGGGGGGAGACCCAGTACTTC